This T cell receptor beta chain was captured in a study of T cell responses to AZD1222 COVID-19 vaccine. Whole-study results and caveats: Of the AZD1222 recipients, only 5 or 6 were seropositive at baseline.

Profiling relied on immunoSEQ multiplex PCR, and the TCRdb table lists in-frame clones only, not all of them. The profile shows fewer than 150,000 clones, more than 80% of them singletons. Germline assignment: CDR1 MNHEY and CDR2 SMNVEV (reference sequence). The CDR3 loop spans 15 amino acids. Trimming left V 0 bases short and J 2 bases short, with 7 bases between. Details on this clone: What it recognizes is unknown.

The specimen was peripheral blood, collected on day 0 of AZD1222 vaccination. This chain uses TRBV27 with TRBJ2-2; D is undetermined. This clonotype originated in an adult in good health. The CDR3 here is CASSLSNGNTGELFF. The DNA of the CDR3 is TGTGCCAGCAGTTTATCGAACGGCAACACCGGGGAGCTGTTTTTT.